Below, 17 T cell receptor beta chains from the same sample are listed, as sequenced in a study of cytomegalovirus exposure and HLA in healthy donors. Using immunoSEQ multiplex PCR, the repertoire was profiled, and TCRdb retains in-frame clones only, with some absent. The data contain tens of thousands of clones, more than 70% of them singletons. Sample: PBMCs. The receptors here all came from a woman aged 18 to 35 in good health and CMV-seropositive.

The chain employs TRBV28 and TRBJ2-1, with a tentative D call TRBD1 (5 bases). Germline V gene lookup returns CDR1 MDHEN and CDR2 SYDVKM. The CDR3 is 11 residues long. Trimming cost V 6 bases and J 14 bases, with 14 bases left between them. The CDR3 is CASSSFGAEFF. The CDR3 DNA reads TGTGCCAGCAGCTCTTTTGGGGCAGAGTTCTTC.

This clone was seen a few times. The CDR3 DNA sequence: TGTGCCAGCAGTTTCGTTGGGCTCAGCGAGCAGTACTTC. Translation: CASSFVGLSEQYF. The chain has TRBV27 and TRBJ2-7; D ambiguous. V lost 3 bases, J lost 6 bases, and 12 bases lay in between. The CDR3 covers 13 residues. Germline assignment: CDR1 MNHEY and CDR2 SMNVEV (reference sequence).

The chain combines TRBV15 with TRBJ2-5, with D tentatively TRBD2 (6 bases). Trimming shortened V by 0 bases and J by 1 base, and 9 bases separated the two germline ends. The CDR3 loop spans 15 amino acids. Germline CDR1 LNHNV, CDR2 YYDKDF (reference sequence). CDR3 bases: TGTGCCACCAGCAGAGATTCGGGGGTCCAAGAGACCCAGTACTTC. Amino acid sequence: CATSRDSGVQETQYF.

The chain is built from TRBV6-1 and TRBJ2-5, with 7 bases aligning to TRBD2. Germline-derived CDR1 and CDR2 are MNHNS and SASEGT. The CDR3 is 16 amino acids. Trimming cost V 2 bases and J 3 bases; bases outside gene matches: 9. The DNA of the CDR3 is TGTGCCAGCAGTGAACTCGCTAGCGGATTGAAAGAGACCCAGTACTTC. Translated, it gives CASSELASGLKETQYF.

V and J are TRBV27 and TRBJ2-7, with 8 bases fitting TRBD1. Germline loops: CDR1 MNHEY, CDR2 SMNVEV (reference sequence). The CDR3 is made up of 15 amino acids. The V and J ends lost 3 bases and 0 bases, in that order; junction bases with no gene match: 4. The CDR3 here is CASSFQGASSYEQYF. In DNA form, the CDR3 reads TGTGCCAGCAGTTTTCAGGGGGCCAGCTCCTACGAGCAGTACTTC.

The chain carries TRBV7-9 and TRBJ1-1; D not resolved. This CDR3 has 16 residues. Germline lookup yields CDR1 SEHNR and CDR2 FQNEAQ (reference sequence). Trimming took 1 base from V and 0 from J, leaving 12 bases between them. This CDR3 is CASSLGNQALNTEAFF. DNA for the CDR3: TGTGCCAGCAGCTTAGGGAACCAGGCCCTGAACACTGAAGCTTTCTTT.

V and J are TRBV15 and TRBJ1-5, with TRBD1 matching over 10 bases. CDR3 length: 15 residues. V was pared by 5 bases and J by 5 bases, with 6 bases of the junction left unmatched. Per germline, CDR1 LNHNV and CDR2 YYDKDF (reference sequence). This CDR3 is CATSLDRGHDQPQHF. The CDR3 DNA is TGTGCCACCAGCCTAGACAGGGGGCACGATCAGCCCCAGCATTTT.

This clone was picked up a small number of times. This CDR3 reads CASSPGTVRFGYTF. CDR3 DNA: TGTGCCAGCAGTCCCGGGACAGTTAGGTTTGGCTACACCTTC. This sequence joins TRBV28 and TRBJ1-2; 7 nucleotides align to TRBD1. Per the germline V gene, CDR1 is MDHEN and CDR2 is SYDVKM. V was pared by 5 bases and J by 7 bases, with 10 bases of the junction left unmatched. The CDR3 is 14 amino acids.

For the CDR3, the DNA is TGTGCCAGCAGCTTAGTTGCGACAGGGTCGGATGAGCAGTTCTTC. Translating gives CASSLVATGSDEQFF. The chain carries TRBV7-9 and TRBJ2-1, with 7 positions matching TRBD1. This CDR3 is built from 15 residues. The junction had 8 bases not matched to a gene; V was cut back by 1 base and J by 8 bases. Germline CDR1 and CDR2: SEHNR and FQNEAQ (reference sequence).

The V and J genes are TRBV4-1 and TRBJ2-5; D might be TRBD2 (6 bases). CDR1 MGHRA and CDR2 YSYEKL come from the germline V gene. V lost 0 bases and J 7 bases, leaving 18 bases between the germline ends. The CDR3 contains 16 residues. CDR3 bases: TGCGCCAGCAGCCAAGAGGGTGGCGGGGCTGGGGGGACCCAGTACTTC. It specifies CASSQEGGGAGGTQYF.

This chain uses TRBV28 with TRBJ2-6; TRBD1 aligns across 9 bases. The CDR3 consists of 16 residues. The trim removed 10 bases at V and 0 bases at J, leaving 7 bases unmatched. CDR1 MDHEN and CDR2 SYDVKM come from the germline V gene. CDR3 nucleotides: TGTGCCACCATGACAGGGGGAGGCTCTGGGGCCAACGTCCTGACTTTC. Encoded protein: CATMTGGGSGANVLTF.

V is TRBV5-6 and J is TRBJ2-5, with 8 bases lining up with TRBD2. J gave up 2 bases and V 1 base, and 4 bases lay outside the gene matches. CDR1 is SGHDT and CDR2 is YYEEEE in the germline V gene. The CDR3 loop spans 15 amino acids. CDR3 nucleotide sequence: TGTGCCAGCAGCTTGCTCAGCGGGGGACAAGAGACCCAGTACTTC. Its translation: CASSLLSGGQETQYF.

The rearrangement uses TRBV28 and TRBJ1-1; D uncertain. The CDR3 length is 15 residues. The V end was cut by 5 bases, the J end by 4 bases, with 17 bases between. The germline CDR1 and CDR2 sequences are MDHEN and SYDVKM. The CDR3 is CASSPPLGQGTEAFF. CDR3 sequence (DNA): TGTGCCAGCAGTCCCCCGCTGGGCCAAGGCACTGAAGCTTTCTTT. Supplemented by reference TRBV28 and TRBJ1-1, the full variable domain reads DVKVTQSSRYLVKRTGEKVFLECVQDMDHENMFWYRQDPGLGLRLIYFSYDVKMKEKGDIPEGYSVSREKKERFSLILESASTNQTSMYLCASSPPLGQGTEAFFGQGTRLTVV.

The chain uses TRBV11-2 and TRBJ2-2, with 9 bases fitting TRBD2. This CDR3 has 17 residues. The V segment lost 5 bases and the J segment 1 base; nucleotides outside the gene matches: 8. In germline, CDR1 is SGHAT, CDR2 FQNNGV. CDR3 DNA: TGTGCCAGCAGCAGACCAATAGCGGGGGAGAACACCGGGGAGCTGTTTTTT. It specifies CASSRPIAGENTGELFF.

This sequence joins TRBV7-2 and TRBJ2-7; D gene unclear. The V and J ends lost 3 bases and 2 bases respectively, with 17 bases between them. Germline assignment: CDR1 SGHTA and CDR2 FQGNSA. This CDR3 has 16 residues. CDR3 sequence reads: CASSFPMVSRTYEQYF. CDR3 sequence (DNA): TGTGCCAGCAGCTTCCCTATGGTCAGCAGGACCTACGAGCAGTACTTC.

V gene TRBV28 combines with J gene TRBJ1-1; the D gene is possibly TRBD1 (5 bases). Trimming shortened V by 3 bases and J by 1 base, and 9 bases separated the two germline ends. The germline CDR1 and CDR2 sequences are MDHEN and SYDVKM. CDR3 length: 14 amino acids. CDR3 DNA: TGTGCCAGCAGTTTTTGGGGGGAGAACACTGAAGCTTTCTTT. This codes for CASSFWGENTEAFF.

The rearrangement links TRBV30 to TRBJ1-5; D is ambiguous. Germline V lookup: CDR1 GTSNPN, CDR2 SVGIG (reference sequence). The V and J ends lost 5 bases and 4 bases respectively, with 12 bases between them. The CDR3 is made up of 13 amino acids. The CDR3 bases are TGTGCCTGGGCGACACAACCGAATCAGCCCCAGCATTTT. Translated, it gives CAWATQPNQPQHF.